Each of the 6 T cell receptor beta chains below was sequenced from the same sample in a study of cytotoxic CD8 clonotypes in ibrutinib-treated CLL. Assay: immunoSEQ multiplex PCR; the TCRdb copy retains only in-frame clones and omits some. The sample shows around 330,000 clones, 67% of them seen only once. The source material was PBMCs, sampled after 36 months of ibrutinib treatment. These receptors all stem from a human donor with chronic lymphocytic leukemia.

The chain recombines TRBV6-1 with TRBJ2-7; D gene unclear. Per germline, CDR1 MNHNS and CDR2 SASEGT. This CDR3 has 17 residues. Deletions cut 3 bases from V and 2 bases from J, with 20 bases between. CDR3 DNA: TGTGCCAGCAGTGAGGTGTCCATGCCCCCAACCCCCTACGAGCAGTACTTC. It is translated as CASSEVSMPPTPYEQYF.

This chain uses TRBV5-4 with TRBJ2-7; either TRBD1 or TRBD2 may fit D (5 bases each). CDR3 length: 17 amino acids. Germline-derived CDR1 and CDR2 are SGHNT and YYREEE (reference sequence). Trimming pared 0 bases from V and 2 bases from J, leaving 18 bases between. In DNA form, the CDR3 reads TGTGCCAGCAGCTTGGTCCACTTCGGGACGAGAGCCTACGAGCAGTACTTC. Residues: CASSLVHFGTRAYEQYF.

CDR3 sequence reads: CASSLASTGAYEQYF. The CDR3 region has the DNA TGCGCCAGCAGCTTGGCCTCGACAGGAGCCTACGAGCAGTACTTC. This rearrangement joins TRBV5-1 to TRBJ2-7; D perhaps matches TRBD1 (6 bases). Trimming removed 0 bases from V and 2 bases from J, with 12 bases in between. This CDR3 is 15 amino acids long. CDR1 and CDR2 (germline): SGHRS, YFSETQ.

This clone has only a few counts. Within the sample, other DNA sequences also encode this same CDR3. The chain couples TRBV5-1 to TRBJ2-7; D gene uncertain. CDR1 is SGHRS and CDR2 is YFSETQ in the germline V gene. Trimming removed 0 bases from V and 0 bases from J, with 4 bases in between. This CDR3 comprises 13 residues. CDR3 sequence: CASSLANSYEQYF. Here the CDR3 DNA reads TGCGCCAGCAGCTTGGCTAACTCCTACGAGCAGTACTTC.

This clone was counted a few times. The V call is TRBV5-6, the J call TRBJ2-7, with 10 bases aligning to TRBD1. The length of the CDR3 is 15 residues. The germline gives CDR1 SGHDT, CDR2 YYEEEE. The J segment lost 2 bases and the V segment lost 0 bases, leaving 2 bases of the junction unmatched. The CDR3 reads CASSLAGTGAYEQYF. CDR3 DNA: TGTGCCAGCAGCTTGGCCGGGACAGGGGCCTACGAGCAGTACTTC.

The chain has TRBV25-1 and TRBJ2-3, with D perhaps given as TRBD1 or TRBD2 (5 bases each). This CDR3 spans 15 amino acids. V was shortened by 2 bases and J by 1 base, with 10 bases between the two germline ends. Germline CDR1 MGHDK, CDR2 SYGVNS. The CDR3 DNA reads TGTGCCAGCAGTGAAAGATTGGGGGGCACAGATACGCAGTATTTT. Translating gives CASSERLGGTDTQYF.